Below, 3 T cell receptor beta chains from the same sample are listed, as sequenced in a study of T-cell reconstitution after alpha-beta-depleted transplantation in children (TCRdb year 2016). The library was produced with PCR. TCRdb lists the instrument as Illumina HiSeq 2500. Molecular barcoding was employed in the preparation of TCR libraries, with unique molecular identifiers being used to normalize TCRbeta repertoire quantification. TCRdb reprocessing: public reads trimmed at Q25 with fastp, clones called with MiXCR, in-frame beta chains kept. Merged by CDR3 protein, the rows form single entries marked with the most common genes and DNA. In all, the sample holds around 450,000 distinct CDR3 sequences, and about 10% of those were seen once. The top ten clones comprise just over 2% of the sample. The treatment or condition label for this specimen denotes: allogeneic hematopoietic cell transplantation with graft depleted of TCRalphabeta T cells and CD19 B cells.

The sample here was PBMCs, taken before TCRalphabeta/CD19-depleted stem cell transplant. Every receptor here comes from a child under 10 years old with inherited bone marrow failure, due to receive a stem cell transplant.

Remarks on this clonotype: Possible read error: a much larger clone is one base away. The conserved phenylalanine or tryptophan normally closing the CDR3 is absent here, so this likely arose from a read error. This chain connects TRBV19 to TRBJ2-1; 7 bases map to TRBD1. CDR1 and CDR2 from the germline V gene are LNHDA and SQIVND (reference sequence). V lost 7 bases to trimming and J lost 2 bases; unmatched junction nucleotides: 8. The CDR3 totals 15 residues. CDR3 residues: CASTDLGQAYNEQFL. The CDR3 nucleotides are TGTGCCAGTACCGACCTCGGACAGGCCTACAATGAGCAGTTCTTG.

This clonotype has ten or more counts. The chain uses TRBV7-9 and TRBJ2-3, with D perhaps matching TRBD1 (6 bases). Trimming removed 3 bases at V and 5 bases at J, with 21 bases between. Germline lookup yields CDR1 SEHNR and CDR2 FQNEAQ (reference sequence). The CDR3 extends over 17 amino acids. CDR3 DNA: TGTGCCAGCAGCTTCTCGGGGTTTACAGGGAAGGGAGATACGCAGTATTTT. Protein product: CASSFSGFTGKGDTQYF.

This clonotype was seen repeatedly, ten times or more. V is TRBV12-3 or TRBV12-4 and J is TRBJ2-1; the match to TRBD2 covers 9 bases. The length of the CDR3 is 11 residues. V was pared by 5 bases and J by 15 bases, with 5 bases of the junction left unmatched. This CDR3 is CASSAGTSWFF. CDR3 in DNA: TGTGCCAGCAGTGCCGGGACTAGCTGGTTCTTC.